This TCR beta chain was profiled in a study of blood T cell repertoires in COVID-19. Background on the study: Samples representing acute and convalescent COVID-19 were sourced from the United States, Italy and Spain. PBMCs, B-cell-depleted T cells, or T cells provided the cDNA or gDNA that made up the material.

Original processing notes: Reference gene primer amplification yielded estimated nucleated cell counts. The data were produced by immunoSEQ multiplex PCR, yet TCRdb's version contains in-frame clones alone and is incomplete. V and J calls and clone size are as listed in that table; D and trimming were resolved from the DNA. The sample includes roughly 200,000 clones, approximately 83% of them seen just once. Sequenced sample: peripheral blood. The TCR sequence derives from a middle-aged man with acute or convalescent COVID-19.

The CDR3 spells CASSVGGRVDGYTF. In nucleotides, the CDR3 is TGTGCCAGCAGCGTAGGAGGCAGGGTAGATGGCTACACCTTC. The rearrangement links TRBV9 to TRBJ1-2; TRBD1 is a possible D gene (5 bases). With 0 bases removed from V and 6 bases from J, the gap between germline ends came to 12 bases. This CDR3 comprises 14 residues. Germline V gene lookup returns CDR1 SGDLS and CDR2 YYNGEE. The variable domain in full, with the rest retrieved from reference TRBV9 and TRBJ1-2, is DSGVTQTPKHLITATGQRVTLRCSPRSGDLSVYWYQQSLDQGLQFLIQYYNGEERAKGNILERFSAQQFPDLHSELNLSSLELGDSALYFCASSVGGRVDGYTFGSGTRLTVV.